This T cell receptor beta chain was profiled in a study of T cells in Graves' hyperthyroidism and ophthalmopathy. V lost 7 bases to trimming and J lost 5 bases, with 20 bases between them. This CDR3 comprises 15 residues. CDR1 and CDR2 from the germline V gene are MDHEN and SYDVKM. This clonotype was found many times. Researchers amplified the TCR beta CDR3 regions from RNA transcripts. The HTBI set primed first-round TCR CDR3 RT-PCR. Each CDR3 protein is one row after TCRdb ran MiXCR on the multiplex PCR reads. The data show hundreds of thousands of distinct CDR3 sequences, 13% seen once. The sequencing input was blood. The chain employs TRBV28 and TRBJ1-2, with D perhaps matching TRBD1 (6 bases). This receptor was obtained from a woman under 30 with Graves' hyperthyroidism. CDR3: CASTTTGRVIYGYTF. In DNA form, the CDR3 reads TGTGCCAGCACGACTACAGGGAGGGTGATTTATGGCTACACCTTC.